One sample yielded the 19 T cell receptor beta chains listed below, sequenced in a study of cytotoxic CD8 clonotypes in ibrutinib-treated CLL. Here immunoSEQ multiplex PCR was the method, and the copy in TCRdb shows in-frame clones only, minus some. The sample records about 160,000 clones, under 90% being singletons. Material: PBMCs, obtained after 24 months of ibrutinib treatment. Every receptor here comes from a human donor with chronic lymphocytic leukemia.

This clone has just a few counts. The chain couples TRBV9 to TRBJ2-6; the D is unclear. Trimming stripped 2 bases from V and 0 bases from J, with 6 bases between. Germline CDR1 SGDLS, CDR2 YYNGEE. The CDR3 covers 15 residues. CDR3 sequence reads: CASSVYHSGANVLTF. In DNA, the CDR3 is TGTGCCAGCAGCGTCTACCACTCTGGGGCCAACGTCCTGACTTTC.

This chain links TRBV18 with TRBJ1-5; 7 bases agree with TRBD1. The J segment lost 0 bases and the V segment lost 6 bases, leaving 5 bases of the junction unmatched. In germline, CDR1 is KGHSH, CDR2 LQKENI. CDR3 size: 15 residues. CDR3 amino acids: CASSQDRVSNQPQHF. In DNA, the CDR3 is TGTGCCAGCTCGCAAGACAGGGTTAGCAATCAGCCCCAGCATTTT.

This clone was seen more than once but under ten times. The chain combines TRBV7-2 with TRBJ1-2, with no clear D. V lost 0 bases to trimming and J lost 3 bases, with 5 bases between them. The CDR3 is 13 amino acids. CDR1 is SGHTA and CDR2 is FQGNSA in the germline V gene. As DNA, the CDR3 is TGTGCCAGCAGCTTAGCGCCTCACTATGGCTACACCTTC. Amino acids: CASSLAPHYGYTF.

The chain links TRBV11-2 to TRBJ1-1; TRBD1 is a possible D gene (5 bases). Per germline, CDR1 SGHAT and CDR2 FQNNGV. V lost 1 base and J lost 4, with 10 bases in between. This CDR3 is built from 14 residues. This CDR3 reads CASSLVGGGTEAFF. For the CDR3, the DNA is TGTGCCAGCAGCTTAGTCGGGGGTGGCACTGAAGCTTTCTTT.

The chain joins TRBV7-8 to TRBJ2-7, with no clear D. Between the trimmed V and J ends, which lost 5 bases and 1 base, there was a span of 12 bases. The CDR3 sequence is 14 residues long. CDR1 is SGHVS, CDR2 FQNEAQ, per germline. The CDR3 loop reads CASSQKWGSYEQYF. The CDR3 DNA sequence: TGTGCCAGCAGCCAAAAGTGGGGTTCCTACGAGCAGTACTTC.

This chain uses TRBV28 with TRBJ1-1, with D unresolved. V was pared by 8 bases and J by 2 bases, with 12 bases between. The CDR3 covers 13 residues. CDR1 is MDHEN and CDR2 is SYDVKM in the germline V gene. The CDR3 here is CASGVFPNTEAFF. As DNA, the CDR3 is TGTGCCAGCGGGGTGTTTCCAAACACTGAAGCTTTCTTT.

The count of this clone is one. The rearrangement links TRBV2 to TRBJ1-3; D ambiguous. Germline V gene lookup returns CDR1 SNHLY and CDR2 FYNNEI. Trimming shortened V by 2 bases and J by 4 bases, and 15 bases separated the two germline ends. CDR3 length: 16 amino acids. Here the CDR3 DNA reads TGTGCCAGCAGTGAAAAGCCACAAGCCCTCGGAAACACCATATATTTT. Amino acids: CASSEKPQALGNTIYF.

CDR3: CATNPFLGGEQYF. DNA of the CDR3: TGTGCCACCAACCCTTTTCTAGGGGGCGAGCAGTACTTC. The chain is built from TRBV6-1 and TRBJ2-7, with D possibly matching TRBD1 (6 bases). The CDR3 contains 13 residues. V was pared by 10 bases and J by 6 bases, with 19 bases between. Germline CDR1 and CDR2: MNHNS and SASEGT.

This sequence joins TRBV5-1 and TRBJ1-1, with D perhaps TRBD1 (6 bases). The CDR3 extends over 15 amino acids. Germline V gene sequence: CDR1 SGHRS, CDR2 YFSETQ. Trimming pared 1 base from V and 4 bases from J, leaving 14 bases between. The CDR3 DNA reads as TGCGCCAGCAGCTTGAGGGGGTTTGAATCCACTGAAGCTTTCTTT. Amino acid sequence: CASSLRGFESTEAFF.

This clone was seen more than once but under ten times. The sample holds other DNA sequences that translate to the same CDR3. The gene calls are TRBV18 and TRBJ2-5; D remains ambiguous. CDR1 is KGHSH and CDR2 is LQKENI in the germline V gene. Trimming took off 2 bases at V and 2 bases at J, with 9 bases between the two ends. This CDR3 comprises 14 residues. The CDR3 DNA reads as TGTGCCAGCTCACCAAGTCACAGTCAAGAGACCCAGTACTTC. Residues: CASSPSHSQETQYF. Together with reference TRBV18 and TRBJ2-5, the CDR3 gives the full variable domain: NAGVMQNPRHLVRRRGQEARLRCSPMKGHSHVYWYRQLPEEGLKFMVYLQKENIIDESGMPKERFSAEFPKEGPSILRIQQVVRGDSAAYFCASSPSHSQETQYFGPGTRLLVL.

The chain recombines TRBV6-5 with TRBJ1-2; weak D call: TRBD1 (5 bases). The length of the CDR3 is 14 residues. Germline loops: CDR1 MNHEY, CDR2 SVGAGI. V shed 6 bases and J shed 2 bases, with 13 bases lying between them. Here the CDR3 DNA reads TGTGCCAGCAGAGGGGATCTCGGGAACTATGGCTACACCTTC. This sequence encodes CASRGDLGNYGYTF.

The chain joins TRBV5-1 to TRBJ2-1; 11 nucleotides match TRBD2. The CDR3 length is 15 residues. The J segment lost 5 bases and the V segment lost 5 bases, leaving 6 bases of the junction unmatched. Germline CDR1 reads SGHRS; CDR2 reads YFSETQ. For the CDR3, the DNA is TGCGCCAGCAGTTATTCGACTAGCGGGAACAATGAGCAGTTCTTC. Residues: CASSYSTSGNNEQFF.

J is TRBJ1-1 and V is TRBV2; 10 bases are a match to TRBD1. The germline V gene encodes CDR1 SNHLY and CDR2 FYNNEI. Trimming at V came to 6 bases and at J to 3 bases, leaving 4 bases not matched to a gene. The CDR3 loop spans 14 amino acids. CDR3 in DNA: TGTGCCAGCAGGGGACAGGGGCCTTACACTGAAGCTTTCTTT. This sequence encodes CASRGQGPYTEAFF. Filled out from reference TRBV2 and TRBJ1-1, the complete variable domain reads EPEVTQTPSHQVTQMGQEVILRCVPISNHLYFYWYRQILGQKVEFLVSFYNNEISEKSEIFDDQFSVERPDGSNFTLKIRSTKLEDSAMYFCASRGQGPYTEAFFGQGTRLTVV.

The chain carries TRBV5-1 and TRBJ1-2, with D unclear. V dropped 4 bases and J dropped 0 bases, with 13 bases sitting between them. Germline values: CDR1 SGHRS, CDR2 YFSETQ. The CDR3 is made up of 15 amino acids. CDR3 sequence reads: CASSRNIETNYGYTF. The CDR3 DNA reads TGCGCCAGCAGCCGCAATATAGAAACTAACTATGGCTACACCTTC.

V and J are TRBV7-3 and TRBJ1-6; D uncertain. V lost 1 base to trimming and J lost 8 bases, with 6 bases between them. Germline values: CDR1 SGHTA, CDR2 FQGTGA. The CDR3 extends over 13 amino acids. The CDR3 DNA follows: TGTGCCAGCAGCTTAAATAACGATTCACCCCTCCACTTT. The encoded protein is CASSLNNDSPLHF.

The chain uses TRBV5-1 and TRBJ2-7; 7 nucleotides line up with TRBD1. Trimming took 0 bases from V and 2 from J; bases not matched to a gene: 5. CDR3 size: 15 residues. CDR1 and CDR2 from the germline V gene are SGHRS and YFSETQ. The CDR3 is CASSLGWTGTYEQYF. The CDR3 DNA follows: TGCGCCAGCAGCTTGGGGTGGACAGGAACCTACGAGCAGTACTTC. The variable domain in full, completed from reference TRBV5-1 and TRBJ2-7, reads KAGVTQTPRYLIKTRGQQVTLSCSPISGHRSVSWYQQTPGQGLQFLFEYFSETQRNKGNFPGRFSGRQFSNSRSEMNVSTLELGDSALYLCASSLGWTGTYEQYFGPGTRLTVT.

The genes are TRBV7-2 and TRBJ2-5, with 7 bases fitting TRBD2. V dropped 6 bases and J dropped 3; count of bases not matched to a gene: 10. The V gene's germline CDR1 is SGHTA and CDR2 FQGNSA. The CDR3 loop spans 15 amino acids. The CDR3 nucleotides are TGTGCCAGCAGACGATCCGTGGGGGGGAAAGAGACCCAGTACTTC. This sequence encodes CASRRSVGGKETQYF. Supplemented by reference TRBV7-2 and TRBJ2-5, the full variable domain reads GAGVSQSPSNKVTEKGKDVELRCDPISGHTALYWYRQSLGQGLEFLIYFQGNSAPDKSGLPSDRFSAERTGGSVSTLTIQRTQQEDSAVYLCASRRSVGGKETQYFGPGTRLLVL.

V and J are TRBV25-1 and TRBJ2-6; D gene ambiguous. CDR1 and CDR2 (germline): MGHDK, SYGVNS. The CDR3 extends over 18 amino acids. V lost 0 bases to trimming and J lost 3 bases, with 15 bases between them. The chain's CDR3 is CASSEYGVGLIGANVLTF. In DNA form, the CDR3 reads TGTGCCAGCAGTGAATACGGCGTTGGCTTAATTGGGGCCAACGTCCTGACTTTC.

The chain recombines TRBV7-2 with TRBJ2-3; maybe TRBD1 (6 bases). In germline, CDR1 is SGHTA, CDR2 FQGNSA. V was shortened by 2 bases and J by 6 bases, with 12 bases between the two germline ends. The CDR3 runs to 14 residues. The CDR3 spells CASSLTDSLDTQYF. The CDR3 bases are TGTGCCAGCAGCTTAACGGACAGTTTGGATACGCAGTATTTT.